Following are 26 T cell receptor beta chains from one sample sequenced in a study of identical twins. MiXCR, run by TCRdb on the 5' RACE reads, gives a single entry per CDR3 protein. The sample yields 250,000 or so distinct CDR3 sequences, roughly 13% seen once. The same data also contributed to another study, on yellow fever vaccine responses in identical twins.

The sample was memory (CD45RO+) T cells sorted from blood. All receptors derive from a woman younger than 30 in good health.

This clonotype occurred many times. The chain employs TRBV5-6 and TRBJ2-1; 13 bases are a match to TRBD2. Looked up from germline, CDR1 is SGHDT and CDR2 is YYEEEE. The CDR3 length is 17 residues. V dropped 4 bases and J dropped 7; count of bases not matched to a gene: 11. This chain's CDR3 is CASSHTLAGGPDNEQFF. The CDR3 nucleotides are TGTGCCAGCAGCCACACACTAGCGGGAGGGCCGGATAATGAGCAGTTCTTC. Based on the CDR3 plus reference TRBV5-6 and TRBJ2-1, the full variable domain is DAGVTQSPTHLIKTRGQQVTLRCSPKSGHDTVSWYQQALGQGPQFIFQYYEEEERQRGNFPDRFSGHQFPNYSSELNVNALLLGDSALYLCASSHTLAGGPDNEQFFGPGTRLTVL.

In its sample, this clonotype was seen a few times. This chain joins TRBV5-1 and TRBJ2-3; D is unclear. Germline values: CDR1 SGHRS, CDR2 YFSETQ. This CDR3 has 13 residues. V lost 5 bases and J lost 1, with 8 bases in between. The CDR3 nucleotides read TGCGCCAGCAGGGACGAAGGCACAGATACGCAGTATTTT. This codes for CASRDEGTDTQYF.

In its sample, this clonotype was seen a few times. The chain joins TRBV6-6 to TRBJ2-7; D possibly corresponds to TRBD1 (6 bases). The CDR3 extends over 12 amino acids. V lost 5 bases and J lost 5, with 10 bases in between. Germline V gives CDR1 MNHNY, CDR2 SVGAGI (reference sequence). The CDR3 loop is CASSKQGDEQYF. CDR3 nucleotide sequence: TGTGCCAGCAGTAAACAGGGCGACGAGCAGTACTTC.

This chain connects TRBV28 to TRBJ2-3, with a possible D match to TRBD1 (6 bases). This CDR3 is 15 amino acids long. The germline V and J ends were trimmed by 3 bases and 4 bases, with 14 bases remaining between them. Germline CDR1 reads MDHEN; CDR2 reads SYDVKM. CDR3: CASSLGDIGADTQYF. The CDR3, as DNA: TGTGCCAGCAGTTTGGGGGACATAGGGGCAGATACGCAGTATTTT.

J is TRBJ2-1 and V is TRBV19, with 11 bases fitting TRBD2. Germline trimming cut 3 bases from V and 3 bases from J; bases unmatched to any gene: 1. The CDR3 contains 15 residues. The germline CDR1 and CDR2 sequences are LNHDA and SQIVND (reference sequence). The CDR3 protein is CASSIGLAGYNEQFF. In DNA form, the CDR3 reads TGTGCCAGTAGTATTGGACTAGCGGGCTACAATGAGCAGTTCTTC.

This clonotype was seen at least ten times. This chain's CDR3 is CASSLVPDRGRQETQYF. The CDR3 region has the DNA TGTGCCAGCAGCTTAGTTCCGGACAGAGGGCGGCAAGAGACCCAGTACTTC. This rearrangement joins TRBV7-2 to TRBJ2-5, with a possible D match to TRBD1 (6 bases). Germline CDR1 and CDR2: SGHTA and FQGNSA. Trimming removed 1 base at V and 2 bases at J, with 17 bases between. This CDR3 spans 17 amino acids.

This clonotype has more than one count but fewer than ten. The rearrangement joins TRBV20-1 to TRBJ2-7; no clear D. The CDR3 covers 17 residues. The germline V gene encodes CDR1 DFQATT and CDR2 SNEGSKA (reference sequence). V was pared by 0 bases and J by 0 bases, with 18 bases between. CDR3 in amino acids: CSARDHELGLHSYEQYF. The CDR3 DNA reads TGCAGTGCTAGAGATCACGAGCTAGGTCTACACTCCTACGAGCAGTACTTC.

This clonotype was observed a handful of times. The chain carries TRBV7-9 and TRBJ1-4; tentatively, D is TRBD1 (6 bases). The CDR3 is made up of 15 amino acids. CDR1 is SEHNR and CDR2 is FQNEAQ in the germline V gene (reference sequence). Trimming pared 5 bases from V and 7 bases from J, leaving 17 bases between. In nucleotides, the CDR3 is TGTGCCAGCAGCCCCGGGGATGGGGGCGTTGAAAAACTGTTTTTT. It translates to CASSPGDGGVEKLFF.

In this sample, this clonotype turned up a few times. This chain links TRBV6-1 with TRBJ1-1, with a weak D call TRBD1 (6 bases). CDR1 and CDR2 (germline): MNHNS, SASEGT. The CDR3 covers 11 residues. Deletions cut 8 bases from V and 9 bases from J, with 13 bases between. In DNA, the CDR3 is TGTGCCAGCGGTGGGACAACAAAAGCTTTCTTT. This gives the protein CASGGTTKAFF.

This clonotype was detected a few times. The chain links TRBV27 to TRBJ2-1, with D perhaps matching TRBD1 or TRBD2 (5 bases each). Between the trimmed V and J ends, which lost 7 bases and 7 bases, there was a span of 8 bases. From germline, CDR1 is MNHEY and CDR2 SMNVEV (reference sequence). The CDR3 loop spans 11 amino acids. DNA of the CDR3: TGTGCCAGCATGAGGGGTAATGAGCAGTTCTTC. Its protein product is CASMRGNEQFF.

This clonotype was detected many times. The gene calls are TRBV9 and TRBJ2-2, with D maybe TRBD1 (5 bases). The CDR3 runs 15 residues. V was cut by 0 bases and J by 3 bases, with 9 bases left in between. CDR1 is SGDLS, CDR2 YYNGEE, per germline. Here the CDR3 DNA reads TGTGCCAGCAGCGTAGGTGGACATTACACCGGGGAGCTGTTTTTT. This translates into CASSVGGHYTGELFF.

The V and J genes are TRBV19 and TRBJ2-1; D gene uncertain. The length of the CDR3 is 17 residues. V was shortened by 2 bases and J by 9 bases, with 23 bases between the two germline ends. Germline CDR1 reads LNHDA; CDR2 reads SQIVND (reference sequence). The DNA for the CDR3 is TGTGCCAGTAGTATACGCGTGGATTGGATATCTGCTACTGAGCAGTTCTTC. Translated, it gives CASSIRVDWISATEQFF.

This clonotype was detected only a few times. J is TRBJ2-5 and V is TRBV7-9; tentatively, D is TRBD1 (6 bases). The CDR3 contains 17 residues. CDR1 and CDR2 from the germline V gene are SEHNR and FQNEAQ (reference sequence). Trimming pared 2 bases from V and 0 bases from J, leaving 16 bases between. The CDR3 sequence is CASSLWFGQGNQETQYF. The CDR3 region has the DNA TGTGCCAGCAGCTTATGGTTTGGGCAGGGGAACCAAGAGACCCAGTACTTC.

The chain uses TRBV14 and TRBJ2-7, with D possibly called TRBD1 or TRBD2 (5 bases each). CDR1 is SGHDN and CDR2 is FVKESK in the germline V gene. Trimming took off 3 bases at V and 4 bases at J, with 19 bases between the two ends. The CDR3 contains 16 residues. The CDR3 is CASSQASGTHIYEQYF. The CDR3 bases are TGTGCCAGCAGCCAGGCCTCCGGGACCCACATATACGAGCAGTACTTC. The full variable domain, rest sourced from reference TRBV14 and TRBJ2-7, is EAGVTQFPSHSVIEKGQTVTLRCDPISGHDNLYWYRRVMGKEIKFLLHFVKESKQDESGMPNNRFLAERTGGTYSTLKVQPAELEDSGVYFCASSQASGTHIYEQYFGPGTRLTVT.

This clonotype turned up a few times. This rearrangement joins TRBV28 to TRBJ1-3, with D possibly being TRBD1 (5 bases). The CDR3 length is 13 residues. The V end lost 8 bases, the J end lost 0 bases, and 8 bases lay between the germline ends. Germline lookup yields CDR1 MDHEN and CDR2 SYDVKM. The CDR3 DNA follows: TGTGCCAGCCTCGACAGCTCTGGAAACACCATATATTTT. This encodes CASLDSSGNTIYF.

This clonotype was counted at least ten times. The V gene is TRBV29-1, the J gene TRBJ2-6; the D is unclear. CDR3 length equals 14 residues. CDR1 is SQVTM and CDR2 is ANQGSEA in the germline V gene. With 4 bases removed from V and 0 bases from J, the gap between germline ends came to 7 bases. The CDR3: CSVVGLSGANVLTF. In DNA, the CDR3 is TGCAGCGTTGTAGGTCTCTCTGGGGCCAACGTCCTGACTTTC.

The J gene is TRBJ2-7, the V gene TRBV6-5; TRBD2 agrees at 10 bases. The CDR3 sequence is 17 residues long. CDR1 is MNHEY, CDR2 SVGAGI, per germline. Trimming at V came to 0 bases and at J to 5 bases, leaving 10 bases not matched to a gene. The CDR3 sequence: CASSYSRRSGRAHEQYF. In DNA form, the CDR3 reads TGTGCCAGCAGTTACTCGAGACGGAGCGGGAGGGCCCACGAGCAGTACTTC.

This clonotype was detected ten times or more. The chain uses TRBV5-1 and TRBJ2-2, with D hard to call. Looked up from germline, CDR1 is SGHRS and CDR2 is YFSETQ. Deletions cut 0 bases from V and 2 bases from J, with 8 bases between. The CDR3 covers 15 residues. The CDR3 sequence is CASSLGALNTGELFF. In DNA, the CDR3 is TGCGCCAGCAGCTTGGGGGCCCTCAACACCGGGGAGCTGTTTTTT.

The genes are TRBV20-1 and TRBJ2-7; TRBD2 matches 9 bases. The V gene's germline CDR1 is DFQATT and CDR2 SNEGSKA (reference sequence). This CDR3 has 11 residues. For the CDR3, the DNA is TGCAGATGGACTAGCGCTTACGAGCAGTACTTC. Translated, it gives CRWTSAYEQYF.

This clonotype was detected many times. The CDR3 DNA follows: TGCGCCAGCAGCTTGATGGGCACAGATACGCAGTATTTT. Translating gives CASSLMGTDTQYF. The rearrangement links TRBV5-1 to TRBJ2-3; D ambiguous. Germline CDR1 SGHRS, CDR2 YFSETQ. Trimming took 1 base from V and 1 from J, leaving 4 bases between them. There are 13 residues in the CDR3.

The CDR3 reads CASSSGASNQPQHF. The CDR3 bases are TGTGCCAGCAGCTCAGGGGCCTCCAATCAGCCCCAGCATTTT. The rearrangement uses TRBV7-9 and TRBJ1-5, with D perhaps TRBD1 (6 bases). Deletions cut 4 bases from V and 3 bases from J, with 10 bases between. This CDR3 comprises 14 residues. From germline, CDR1 is SEHNR and CDR2 FQNEAQ (reference sequence).

There are a few counts of this clonotype. V is TRBV28 and J is TRBJ2-1; D remains unclear. Germline V gene sequence: CDR1 MDHEN, CDR2 SYDVKM. The length of the CDR3 is 14 residues. V shed 5 bases and J shed 7 bases, with 15 bases lying between them. CDR3 coding DNA: TGTGCCAGCAGTATCCTCTCGTGGGGAAATGAGCAGTTCTTC. Amino acid sequence: CASSILSWGNEQFF.

V usage is TRBV14 and J usage is TRBJ2-7; a weak D match, TRBD1 (5 bases). Per germline, CDR1 SGHDN and CDR2 FVKESK. The V gene lost 3 bases and the J gene lost 4 bases, with 10 bases spanning the gap. This CDR3 contains 13 residues. CDR3 sequence reads: CASSHFQGYEQYF. The CDR3 DNA is TGTGCCAGCAGCCATTTTCAGGGATACGAGCAGTACTTC. The variable domain in full, with the rest retrieved from reference TRBV14 and TRBJ2-7, is EAGVTQFPSHSVIEKGQTVTLRCDPISGHDNLYWYRRVMGKEIKFLLHFVKESKQDESGMPNNRFLAERTGGTYSTLKVQPAELEDSGVYFCASSHFQGYEQYFGPGTRLTVT.

The chain employs TRBV6-5 and TRBJ2-7; 9 bases match TRBD2. The germline V gene has CDR1 MNHEY and CDR2 SVGAGI. V lost 0 bases and J lost 2; bases outside the gene matches: 2. This CDR3 comprises 15 residues. The DNA of the CDR3 is TGTGCCAGCAGTTACTCGGTAGCGGGGGCCTACGAGCAGTACTTC. Amino acid sequence: CASSYSVAGAYEQYF.

This clonotype was seen many times. This chain joins TRBV6-2 or TRBV6-3 and TRBJ1-1, with D perhaps matching TRBD1 (5 bases). V was cut by 6 bases and J by 5 bases, with 16 bases left in between. Looked up from germline, CDR1 is MNHEY and CDR2 is SVGEGT. CDR3 size: 14 residues. In DNA form, the CDR3 reads TGTGCCAGCAGCCCCCCGGGACGGTTGACTGAAGCTTTCTTT. It specifies CASSPPGRLTEAFF.

The chain has TRBV6-5 and TRBJ2-7; possibly TRBD2 for D (5 bases). Germline loops: CDR1 MNHEY, CDR2 SVGAGI. The V end lost 10 bases, the J end lost 4 bases, and 11 bases lay between the germline ends. This CDR3 has 11 residues. The CDR3 is CANSGVYEQYF. CDR3 DNA sequence: TGTGCCAACAGCGGTGTATACGAGCAGTACTTC.